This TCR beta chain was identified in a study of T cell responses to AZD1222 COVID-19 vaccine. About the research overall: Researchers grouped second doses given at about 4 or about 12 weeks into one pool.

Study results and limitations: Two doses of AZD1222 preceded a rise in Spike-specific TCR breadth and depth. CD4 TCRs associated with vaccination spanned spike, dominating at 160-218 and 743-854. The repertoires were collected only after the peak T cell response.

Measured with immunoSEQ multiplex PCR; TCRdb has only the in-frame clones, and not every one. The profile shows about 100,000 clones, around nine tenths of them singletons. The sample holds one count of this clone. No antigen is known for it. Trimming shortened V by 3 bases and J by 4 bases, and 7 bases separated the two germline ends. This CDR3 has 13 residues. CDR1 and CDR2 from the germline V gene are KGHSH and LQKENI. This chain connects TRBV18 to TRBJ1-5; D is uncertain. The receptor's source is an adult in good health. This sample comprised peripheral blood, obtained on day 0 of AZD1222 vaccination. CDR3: CASSPEVNQPQHF. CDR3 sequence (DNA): TGTGCCAGCTCACCTGAGGTGAATCAGCCCCAGCATTTT.